This entry is about one T cell receptor (beta chain). This CDR3 spans 15 amino acids. V dropped 2 bases and J dropped 2; count of bases not matched to a gene: 4. The sample comes from a study of blood T cell repertoires in COVID-19. The overall study: T cells, B-cell-depleted T cells, or PBMCs supplied cDNA or gDNA.

Authors' methods: Estimation of nucleated cell counts relied on the amplification of reference gene primers. Sequenced by immunoSEQ multiplex PCR; TCRdb stores in-frame clones only, minus some. V and J calls and clone size are given by that table; D and trimming were obtained from the DNA. This sample yields 150,000 to 170,000 clones, of which 65% to 90% are seen a single time; 9.5% to 13% belongs to the top ten. It was during active infection that Seattle patients were enrolled and then longitudinally followed. Sequencing was done on a sample of peripheral blood. The sequence was collected from a woman aged 55-69 years with COVID-19, enrolled during active disease. This chain uses TRBV23-1 with TRBJ2-3; TRBD1 agrees at 7 bases. Being an ORF, TRBV23-1 has a function that is uncertain. The CDR3 here is CASSQNRGSTDTQYF. In nucleotides, the CDR3 is TGCGCCAGCAGTCAAAACAGGGGTTCCACAGATACGCAGTATTTT.